Listed here are 4 T cell receptor beta chains from one sample, sequenced in a study of spatial heterogeneity in lung cancer. Time point defined: sample taken at primary tumor resection. Unsorted whole RNA from tumor, nontumor lung or frozen PBMC underwent sequencing. From the 5' RACE reads, TCRdb called clonotypes with MiXCR, one entry per CDR3 protein. This sample has 15,000 to 20,000 distinct CDR3 sequences; 20% to 25% occur once, and the top ten carry about a fifth. Source: PBMCs, taken at surgery. The receptors shown here come from a female donor with early-stage non-small cell lung cancer.

This clonotype has ten or more counts. This chain connects TRBV28 to TRBJ2-1; 9 bases map to TRBD1. The CDR3 totals 15 residues. With V trimmed by 4 bases and J by 2 bases, 3 bases remained unmatched. Germline V gene lookup returns CDR1 MDHEN and CDR2 SYDVKM. CDR3 in amino acids: CASSYWDRAYNEQFF. The CDR3 region has the DNA TGTGCCAGCAGTTACTGGGACAGGGCCTACAATGAGCAGTTCTTC.

This clonotype was observed at least ten times. In nucleotides, the CDR3 is TGCAGTGCTGCTCCCCTGGGAGGAGTTACCTACGAGCAGTACTTC. Protein sequence: CSAAPLGGVTYEQYF. This rearrangement joins TRBV20-1 to TRBJ2-7; possible D gene TRBD2, 6 bases. Germline lookup yields CDR1 DFQATT and CDR2 SNEGSKA (reference sequence). The V and J ends lost 5 bases and 2 bases respectively, with 19 bases between them. This CDR3 spans 15 amino acids.

The V and J genes are TRBV28 and TRBJ1-2, with 9 bases identical to TRBD1. The CDR3 runs to 15 residues. The V gene's germline CDR1 is MDHEN and CDR2 SYDVKM. Losses at the gene ends were 6 bases for V and 4 bases for J; bases not matched to a gene: 9. CDR3 sequence (DNA): TGTGCCAGCAGGACCACAGGGGGCCTAGGCTATGGCTACACCTTC. Protein sequence: CASRTTGGLGYGYTF.

This clonotype was seen repeatedly, ten times or more. The rearrangement links TRBV20-1 to TRBJ2-7; a weak D match, TRBD1 (5 bases). V was shortened by 6 bases and J by 3 bases, with 12 bases between the two germline ends. The germline gives CDR1 DFQATT, CDR2 SNEGSKA (reference sequence). The CDR3 consists of 12 residues. CDR3 bases: TGCAGTGCCGCCGGCCAGGGCTACGAGCAGTACTTC. The encoded protein is CSAAGQGYEQYF.